This TCR beta chain was captured in a study of blood T cell repertoires in COVID-19. Across the whole study: Donors in the United States, Italy and Spain gave samples during acute or convalescent COVID-19. PBMCs, B-cell-depleted T cells, or T cells provided the cDNA or gDNA that made up the material.

Germline lookup yields CDR1 MGHRA and CDR2 YSYEKL. V was clipped by 1 base and J by 2 bases, with 12 bases between them. The CDR3 sequence is 17 residues long. In the original processing: Amplified reference gene primers provided the basis for estimating nucleated cell counts. Assay used: immunoSEQ multiplex PCR; TCRdb lists only in-frame clones, some missing. The V and J calls and the clone size are those of that table, but D and trimming were determined from the DNA. The sample yields a few hundred thousand clones, roughly 84% seen once. Source material: peripheral blood. The rearrangement uses TRBV4-1 and TRBJ1-6; D gene ambiguous. This sequence originates from a human donor in a cohort sampled during active COVID-19. CDR3 nucleotides: TGCGCCAGCAGCCAAGTCCGACAATCTGCCTATAATTCACCCCTCCACTTT. This codes for CASSQVRQSAYNSPLHF.